This record covers a single T cell receptor (beta chain). This clonotype was counted between two and nine times. Its antigen specificity is not known. Base qualities were left out, and no much larger clone turns up one base away. This entry belongs to a study of identical twins (dated by TCRdb to about 2016). Looking at the study overall: The study deep-sequenced TCR alpha and beta repertoires from monozygotic twins, unrelated adults of various ages and cord blood to test whether fetal clonotypes persist. To rule out contamination, replicate twin experiments were performed at different times with different library preparation protocols.

What the study reported, not specific to this receptor: Abundant cord blood beta clonotypes had fewer insertions, young adult naive repertoires showed a similar but weaker trend, and memory repertoires showed no such trend. Compared with coincidental sharing between unrelated individuals, out-of-frame TCR alpha sequences shared between twins showed an excess of sequences with low generation probability. Conclusions relied on cross-sectional statistical analysis, since the same donors could not be followed over many years. A weaker excess of twin sharing was found in beta out-of-frame sequences because the signal-to-noise ratio was lowered by fewer shared sequences. Invariant T cells such as MAIT and iNKT could partly confound zero-insertion analyses, though diverse VJ usage argued against this for most clonotypes. In monozygotic twins, recombination models systematically underestimated out-of-frame TCR alpha sharing, but the models matched the sharing seen between unrelated individuals.

All donors were healthy Caucasians. Three pairs of female monozygotic twins, all aged roughly 18 to 30 years, were included in the twin cohort. Positive isolation kits from Invitrogen were used to isolate CD4+ and CD8+ T cell populations. For this chain, trimming is 0 bases at the V end and 7 bases at the J end, and the number of junction bases without a gene match is 10. The CDR3, from cysteine to phenylalanine, totals 17 residues. Only CDR3 DNA remains: 51 bases, in frame from the first base. The germline V gene encodes CDR1 SGHRS and CDR2 YFSETQ. Libraries were constructed by 5' RACE. Sequencing used an Illumina HiSeq 2000. A universal primer binding site was added through template switching, and the final cDNA carried a unique molecular identifier so that TCR cDNA molecules could be counted accurately. Specific primers in the conserved constant-segment region were used to synthesize first-strand cDNA for the TCR alpha and beta chains. To control for contamination, each cDNA library was double barcoded with a SMART-Mk sample barcode plus Illumina barcodes. TruSeq adapter sequences, together with Illumina sample barcodes, were added in two successive PCR steps. The Illumina HiSeq platform was used with custom primers to sequence TCR alpha and beta cDNA libraries. Per the source publication's procedure: MiGEC was used to process raw reads and extract unique molecular identifiers, and MiXCR was used to find CDR3 positions. For each individual, recombination models were inferred using an EM algorithm with the repgenHMM and IGoR tools. Shared clonotypes were analyzed with the tcR package in R, and sharing was normalized by the product of cloneset sizes. Out-of-frame nonproductive sequences were analyzed to study raw recombination free of thymic and clonal selection effects. TCRdb ran its own pipeline on the public reads, namely fastp trimming at Q25 and MiXCR clone calling, and kept in-frame beta chains. Every CDR3 protein is listed once, alongside the most common genes and DNA of its rows. The V and J calls reflect TCRdb's pipeline rather than the authors' work. The sample includes more than 400,000 distinct CDR3 sequences, with over 12% observed a single time. Of the sample, 0.44% falls within the top ten clones.

These data were also filed under a second study, of yellow fever vaccine responses in identical twins. The other study reports the following: The T cell response to vaccination in identical twins was reported by the authors to appear partly convergent and partly personalized. Focusing on identical twins, the study followed the T cell clones that responded to the vaccine, and did so with precision.

The chain is made from TRBV5-1 and TRBJ2-1; a stretch of 10 junction bases matches TRBD2. The sequenced sample was CD4+ T cells sorted from blood. The clonotype was recovered from a woman aged 18-29 years in good health. The sequenced DNA: TGCGCCAGCAGCTTGGACCAAGCGGGGGGGGGCGTTAATGAGCAGTTCTTC. Translated, this gives CASSLDQAGGGVNEQFF.